Reported below is one TCR beta chain. Only in-frame clones appear in the TCRdb table, and some are missing; sequencing was by immunoSEQ multiplex PCR. Of about 58,000 clones in the sample, approximately 80% were seen once. This entry belongs to a study of OX40 agonist ivuxolimab in advanced cancers. The CDR3 covers 14 residues. V shed 4 bases and J 4 bases; nucleotides not matched to a gene: 3. Germline V gene lookup returns CDR1 SGHNT and CDR2 YYREEE (reference sequence). The V gene is TRBV5-4, the J gene TRBJ2-2, with 8 bases fitting TRBD1. The source was CD4+ or CD8+ T cells sorted from blood, collected in a trial of the OX40 agonist ivuxolimab. The clonotype comes from an adult with an advanced solid tumor such as melanoma, head and neck, liver or kidney cancer. The CDR3 DNA follows: TGTGCCAGCAGCCCAGGGACAGGCACCGGGGAGCTGTTTTTT. This sequence encodes CASSPGTGTGELFF.